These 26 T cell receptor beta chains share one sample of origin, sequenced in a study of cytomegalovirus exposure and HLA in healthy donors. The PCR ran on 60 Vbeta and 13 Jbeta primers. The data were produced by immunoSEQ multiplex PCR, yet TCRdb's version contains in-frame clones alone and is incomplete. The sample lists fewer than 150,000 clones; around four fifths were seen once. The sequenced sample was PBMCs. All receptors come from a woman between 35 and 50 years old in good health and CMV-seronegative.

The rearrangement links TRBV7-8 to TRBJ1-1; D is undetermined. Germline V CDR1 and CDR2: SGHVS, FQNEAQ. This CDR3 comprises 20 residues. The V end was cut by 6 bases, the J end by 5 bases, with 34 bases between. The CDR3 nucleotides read TGTGCCAGCAGTAGACTCCCCAGTGAGGGCGTGGATGGGTTACGGACTGAAGCTTTCTTT. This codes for CASSRLPSEGVDGLRTEAFF.

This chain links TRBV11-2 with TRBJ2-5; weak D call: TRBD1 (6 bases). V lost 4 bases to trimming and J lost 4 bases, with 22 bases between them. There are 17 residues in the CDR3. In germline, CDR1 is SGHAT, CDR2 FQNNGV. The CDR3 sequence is CASSYRLNRDIRETQYF. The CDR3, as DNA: TGTGCCAGCAGCTATCGGTTAAACCGGGACATACGAGAGACCCAGTACTTC.

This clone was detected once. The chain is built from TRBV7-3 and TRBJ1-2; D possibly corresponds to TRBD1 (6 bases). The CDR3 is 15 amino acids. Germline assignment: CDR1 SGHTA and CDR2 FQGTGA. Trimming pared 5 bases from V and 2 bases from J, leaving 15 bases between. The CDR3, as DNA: TGTGCCAGCAGCATGGACAGCCGGACGAACTATGGCTACACCTTC. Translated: CASSMDSRTNYGYTF.

DNA of the CDR3: TGTGCCAGCAGCTTATACGGGACACCTGAGGAGACCCAGTACTTC. It yields the protein CASSLYGTPEETQYF. The rearrangement uses TRBV7-2 and TRBJ2-5, with D perhaps matching TRBD1 (6 bases). The V end was cut by 2 bases, the J end by 5 bases, with 15 bases between. CDR1 and CDR2 from the germline V gene are SGHTA and FQGNSA. The CDR3 length is 15 residues.

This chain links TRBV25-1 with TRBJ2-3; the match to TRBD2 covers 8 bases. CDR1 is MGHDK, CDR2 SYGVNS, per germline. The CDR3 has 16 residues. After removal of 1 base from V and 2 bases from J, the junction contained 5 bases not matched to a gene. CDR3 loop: CASSEFSSGITDTQYF. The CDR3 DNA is TGTGCCAGCAGTGAATTCAGTAGCGGGATCACAGATACGCAGTATTTT.

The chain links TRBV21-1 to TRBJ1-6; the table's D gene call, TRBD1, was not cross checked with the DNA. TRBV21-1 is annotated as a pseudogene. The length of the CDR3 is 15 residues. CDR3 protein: CASSSARGRGSPLHF. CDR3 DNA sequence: TGTGCCAGCAGCTCCGCGAGGGGGCGGGGTTCACCCCTCCACTTT.

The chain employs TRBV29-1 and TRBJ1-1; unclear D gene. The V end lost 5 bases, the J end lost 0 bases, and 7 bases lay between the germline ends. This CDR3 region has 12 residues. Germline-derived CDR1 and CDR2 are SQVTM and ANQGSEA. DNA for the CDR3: TGCAGCGTTAACTCCTTGAACACTGAAGCTTTCTTT. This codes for CSVNSLNTEAFF.

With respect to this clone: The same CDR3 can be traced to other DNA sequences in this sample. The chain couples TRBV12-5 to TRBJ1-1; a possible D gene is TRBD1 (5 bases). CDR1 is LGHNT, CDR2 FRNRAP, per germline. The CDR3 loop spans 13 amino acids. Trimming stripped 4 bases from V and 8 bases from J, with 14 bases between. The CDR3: CASGSMPGEEAFF. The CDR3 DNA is TGTGCTAGTGGTTCGATGCCGGGGGAGGAAGCTTTCTTT. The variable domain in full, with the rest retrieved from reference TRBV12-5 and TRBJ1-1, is DARVTQTPRHKVTEMGQEVTMRCQPILGHNTVFWYRQTMMQGLELLAYFRNRAPLDDSGMPKDRFSAEMPDATLATLKIQPSEPRDSAVYFCASGSMPGEEAFFGQGTRLTVV.

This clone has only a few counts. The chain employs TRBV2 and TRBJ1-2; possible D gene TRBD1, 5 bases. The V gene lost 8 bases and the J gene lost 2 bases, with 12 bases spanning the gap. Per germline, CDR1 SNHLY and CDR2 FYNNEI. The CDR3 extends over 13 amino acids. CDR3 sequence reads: CASHVTENYGYTF. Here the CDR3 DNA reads TGTGCCAGCCACGTGACAGAGAACTATGGCTACACCTTC.

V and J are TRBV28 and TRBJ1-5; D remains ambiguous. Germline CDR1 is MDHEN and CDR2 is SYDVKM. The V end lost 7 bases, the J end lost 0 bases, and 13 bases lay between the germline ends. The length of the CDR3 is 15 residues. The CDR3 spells CASTSPVYSNQPQHF. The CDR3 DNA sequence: TGTGCCAGCACCAGTCCAGTTTATAGCAATCAGCCCCAGCATTTT.

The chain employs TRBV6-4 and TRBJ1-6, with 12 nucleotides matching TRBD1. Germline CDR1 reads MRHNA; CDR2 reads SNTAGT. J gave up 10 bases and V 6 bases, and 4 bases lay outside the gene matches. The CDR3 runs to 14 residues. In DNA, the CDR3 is TGTGCCAGCAGCGAGGGGACAGGGGGCTCACCCCTCCACTTT. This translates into CASSEGTGGSPLHF.

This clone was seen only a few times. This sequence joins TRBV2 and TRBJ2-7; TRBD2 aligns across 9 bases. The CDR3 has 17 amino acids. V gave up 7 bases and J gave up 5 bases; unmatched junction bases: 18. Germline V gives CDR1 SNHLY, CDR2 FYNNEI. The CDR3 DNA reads TGTGCCAGCACGACCACCCCCCTCAGCGGGAGGATCGACGAGCAGTACTTC. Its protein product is CASTTTPLSGRIDEQYF.

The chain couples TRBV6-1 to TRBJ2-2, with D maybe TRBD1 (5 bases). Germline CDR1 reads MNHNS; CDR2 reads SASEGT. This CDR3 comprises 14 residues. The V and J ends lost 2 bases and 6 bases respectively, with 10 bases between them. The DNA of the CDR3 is TGTGCCAGCAGTGAACAGGGCGTCGCCGGGGAGCTGTTTTTT. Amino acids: CASSEQGVAGELFF.

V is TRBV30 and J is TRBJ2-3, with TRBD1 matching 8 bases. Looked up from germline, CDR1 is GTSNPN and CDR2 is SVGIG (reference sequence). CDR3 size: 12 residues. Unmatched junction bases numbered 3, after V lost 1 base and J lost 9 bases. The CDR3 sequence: CAWSATGGTQYF. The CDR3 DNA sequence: TGTGCCTGGAGTGCCACAGGGGGGACGCAGTATTTT.

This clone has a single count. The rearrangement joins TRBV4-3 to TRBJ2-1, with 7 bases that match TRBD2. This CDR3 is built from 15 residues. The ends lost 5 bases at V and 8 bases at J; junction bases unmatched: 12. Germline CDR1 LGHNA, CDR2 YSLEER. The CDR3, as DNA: TGCGCCAGCAGCGCGATAGCGGGTAACTGGGATGAGCAGTTCTTC. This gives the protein CASSAIAGNWDEQFF.

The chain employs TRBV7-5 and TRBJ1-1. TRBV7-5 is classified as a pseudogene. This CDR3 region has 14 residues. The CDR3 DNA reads TGTGCCAGAAGCCGCGGGGTGTGTAGCACTGAAGCTTTCTTT. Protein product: CARSRGVCSTEAFF.

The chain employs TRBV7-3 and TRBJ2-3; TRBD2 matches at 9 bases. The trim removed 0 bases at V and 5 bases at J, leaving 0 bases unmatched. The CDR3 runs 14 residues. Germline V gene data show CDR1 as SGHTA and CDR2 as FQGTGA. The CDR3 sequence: CASSLTLAGDTQYF. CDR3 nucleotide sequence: TGTGCCAGCAGCTTAACACTAGCGGGAGATACGCAGTATTTT.

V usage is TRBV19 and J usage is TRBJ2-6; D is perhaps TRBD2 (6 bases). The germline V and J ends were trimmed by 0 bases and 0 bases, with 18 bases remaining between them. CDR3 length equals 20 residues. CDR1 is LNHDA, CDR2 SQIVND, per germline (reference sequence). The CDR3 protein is CASSIDWGDLTLSGANVLTF. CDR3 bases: TGTGCCAGTAGTATAGATTGGGGGGACTTAACCCTCTCTGGGGCCAACGTCCTGACTTTC.

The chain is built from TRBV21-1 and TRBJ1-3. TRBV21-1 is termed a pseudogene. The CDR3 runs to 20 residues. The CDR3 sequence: CASSKEDLNRGGRAGNTIYF. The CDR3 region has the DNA TGTGCCAGCAGCAAAGAAGACCTCAATCGGGGGGGCCGTGCCGGAAACACCATATATTTT.

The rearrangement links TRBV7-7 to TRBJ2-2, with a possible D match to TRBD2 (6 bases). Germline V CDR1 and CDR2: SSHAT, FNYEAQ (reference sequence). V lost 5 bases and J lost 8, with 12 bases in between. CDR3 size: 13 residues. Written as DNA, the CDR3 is TGTGCCAGCAGCCCGGGTGCGGGAGGGGAGCTGTTTTTT. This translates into CASSPGAGGELFF.

CDR3 nucleotide sequence: TGTGCCAGCAGCTTGCGGGCTAACTATGGCTACACCTTC. Encoded protein: CASSLRANYGYTF. The rearrangement joins TRBV5-6 to TRBJ1-2; no clear D. This CDR3 contains 13 residues. CDR1 is SGHDT and CDR2 is YYEEEE in the germline V gene. Between the trimmed V and J ends, which lost 1 base and 0 bases, there was a span of 4 bases.

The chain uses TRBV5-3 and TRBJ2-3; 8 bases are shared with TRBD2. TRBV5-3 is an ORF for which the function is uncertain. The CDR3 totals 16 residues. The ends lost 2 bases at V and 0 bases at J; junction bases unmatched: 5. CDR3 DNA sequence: TGTGCCAGAAGCTTAGATAGCGGGGCTAGCACAGATACGCAGTATTTT. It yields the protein CARSLDSGASTDTQYF.

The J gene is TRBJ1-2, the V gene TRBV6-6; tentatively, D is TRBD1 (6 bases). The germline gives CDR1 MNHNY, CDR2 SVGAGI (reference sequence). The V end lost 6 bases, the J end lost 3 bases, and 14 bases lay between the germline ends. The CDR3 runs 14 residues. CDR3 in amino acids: CASSPHRVDYGYTF. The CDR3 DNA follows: TGTGCCAGCAGCCCCCACAGGGTAGACTATGGCTACACCTTC.

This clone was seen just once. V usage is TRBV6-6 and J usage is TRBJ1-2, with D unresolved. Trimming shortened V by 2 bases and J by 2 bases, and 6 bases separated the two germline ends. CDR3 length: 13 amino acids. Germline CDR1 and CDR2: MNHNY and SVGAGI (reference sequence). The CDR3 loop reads CASSYTYNYGYTF. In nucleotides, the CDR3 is TGTGCCAGCAGTTACACTTACAACTATGGCTACACCTTC.

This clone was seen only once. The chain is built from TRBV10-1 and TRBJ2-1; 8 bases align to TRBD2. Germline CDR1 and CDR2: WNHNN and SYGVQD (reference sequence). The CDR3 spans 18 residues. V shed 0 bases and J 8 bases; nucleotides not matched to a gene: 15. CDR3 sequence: CASSESGAGTRRFDEQFF. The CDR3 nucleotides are TGCGCCAGCAGTGAGTCGGGTGCCGGGACTAGGAGATTCGATGAGCAGTTCTTC.

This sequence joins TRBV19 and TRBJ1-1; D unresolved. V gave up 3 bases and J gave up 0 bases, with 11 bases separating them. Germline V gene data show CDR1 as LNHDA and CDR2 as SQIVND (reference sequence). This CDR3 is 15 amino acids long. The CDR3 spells CASSIVDGMNTEAFF. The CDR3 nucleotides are TGTGCCAGTAGTATCGTAGACGGGATGAACACTGAAGCTTTCTTT. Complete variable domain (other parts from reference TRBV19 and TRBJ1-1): DGGITQSPKYLFRKEGQNVTLSCEQNLNHDAMYWYRQDPGQGLRLIYYSQIVNDFQKGDIAEGYSVSREKKESFPLTVTSAQKNPTAFYLCASSIVDGMNTEAFFGQGTRLTVV.